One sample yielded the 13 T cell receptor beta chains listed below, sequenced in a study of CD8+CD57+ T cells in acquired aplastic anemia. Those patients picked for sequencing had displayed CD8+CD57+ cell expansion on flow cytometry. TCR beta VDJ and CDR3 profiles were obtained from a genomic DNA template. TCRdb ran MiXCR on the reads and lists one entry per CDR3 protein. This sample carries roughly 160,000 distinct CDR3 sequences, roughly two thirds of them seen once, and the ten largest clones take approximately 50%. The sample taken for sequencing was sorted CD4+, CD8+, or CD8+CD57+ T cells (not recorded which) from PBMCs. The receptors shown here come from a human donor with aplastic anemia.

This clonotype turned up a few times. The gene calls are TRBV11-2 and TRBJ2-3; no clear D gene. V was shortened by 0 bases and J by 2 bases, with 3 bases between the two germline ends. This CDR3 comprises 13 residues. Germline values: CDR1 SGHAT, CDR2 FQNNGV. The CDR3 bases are TGTGCCAGCAGCTTAGAGACCACAGATACGCAGTATTTT. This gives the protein CASSLETTDTQYF.

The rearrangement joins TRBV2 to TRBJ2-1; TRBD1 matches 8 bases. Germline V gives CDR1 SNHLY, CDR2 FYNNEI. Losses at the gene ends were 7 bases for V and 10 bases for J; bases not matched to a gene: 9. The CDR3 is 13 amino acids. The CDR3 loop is CASIQDRGNEQFF. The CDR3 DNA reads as TGTGCCAGCATACAAGACAGGGGTAACGAGCAGTTCTTC.

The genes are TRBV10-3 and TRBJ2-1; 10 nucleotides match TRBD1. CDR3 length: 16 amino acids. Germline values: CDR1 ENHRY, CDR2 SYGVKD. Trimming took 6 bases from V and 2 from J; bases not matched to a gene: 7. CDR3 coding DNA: TGTGCCATCAGCGCCGGGACAGGGGCAGCCTACAATGAGCAGTTCTTC. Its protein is CAISAGTGAAYNEQFF.

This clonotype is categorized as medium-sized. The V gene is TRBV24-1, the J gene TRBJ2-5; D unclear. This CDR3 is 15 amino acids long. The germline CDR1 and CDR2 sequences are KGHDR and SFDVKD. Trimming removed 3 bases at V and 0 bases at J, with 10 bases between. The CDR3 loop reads CATSDLSRDQETQYF. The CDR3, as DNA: TGTGCCACCAGTGATCTATCAAGGGACCAAGAGACCCAGTACTTC.

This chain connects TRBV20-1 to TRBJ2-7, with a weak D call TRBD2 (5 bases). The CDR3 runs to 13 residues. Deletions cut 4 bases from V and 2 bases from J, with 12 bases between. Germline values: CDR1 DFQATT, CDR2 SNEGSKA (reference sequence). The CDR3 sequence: CSATRSGAYEQYF. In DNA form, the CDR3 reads TGCAGTGCTACCCGCAGCGGCGCCTACGAGCAGTACTTC.

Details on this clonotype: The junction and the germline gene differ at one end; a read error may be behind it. CDR3 sequence reads: CASSFWPTDEKLFF. The CDR3, as DNA: TGTGCCAGCAGCTTTTGGCCAACTGATGAAAAACTGTTTTTT. The chain links TRBV7-9 to TRBJ1-4; D not resolved. CDR3 size: 14 residues. Germline CDR1 reads SEHNR; CDR2 reads FQNEAQ (reference sequence).

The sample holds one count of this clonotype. The CDR3: CATSREYGTAANQPQHF. CDR3 bases: TGTGCCACCAGCAGAGAGTATGGCACCGCCGCCAATCAGCCCCAGCATTTT. The chain carries TRBV15 and TRBJ1-5, with no clear D. The CDR3 consists of 17 residues. Germline loops: CDR1 LNHNV, CDR2 YYDKDF (reference sequence). The V end lost 0 bases, the J end lost 3 bases, and 15 bases lay between the germline ends. The full variable domain, rest sourced from reference TRBV15 and TRBJ1-5, is DAMVIQNPRYQVTQFGKPVTLSCSQTLNHNVMYWYQQKSSQAPKLLFHYYDKDFNNEADTPDNFQSRRPNTSFCFLDIRSPGLGDTAMYLCATSREYGTAANQPQHFGDGTRLSIL.

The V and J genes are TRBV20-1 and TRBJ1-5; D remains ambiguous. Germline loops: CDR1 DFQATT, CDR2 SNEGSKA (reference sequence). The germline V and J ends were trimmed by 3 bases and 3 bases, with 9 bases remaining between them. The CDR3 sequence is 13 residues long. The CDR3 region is CSASDGYNQPQHF. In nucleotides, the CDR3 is TGCAGTGCTAGTGACGGTTACAATCAGCCCCAGCATTTT.

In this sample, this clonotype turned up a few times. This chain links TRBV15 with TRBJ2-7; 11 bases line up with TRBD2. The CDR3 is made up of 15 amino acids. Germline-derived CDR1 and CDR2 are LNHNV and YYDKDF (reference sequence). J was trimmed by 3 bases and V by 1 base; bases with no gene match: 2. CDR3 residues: CATSRVTSGDYEQYF. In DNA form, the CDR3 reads TGTGCCACCAGCAGAGTGACTAGCGGGGACTACGAGCAGTACTTC.

The CDR3 DNA reads as TGTGCCAGCAGTCCCCGGGACGACAATGGAAACACCATATATTTT. It codes for CASSPRDDNGNTIYF. This chain joins TRBV2 and TRBJ1-3; the D gene is possibly TRBD1 (5 bases). V lost 5 bases to trimming and J lost 3 bases, with 14 bases between them. This CDR3 has 15 amino acids. CDR1 is SNHLY, CDR2 FYNNEI, per germline.

CDR3 coding DNA: TGTGCCATCAGCCAAGGGGGGGCAGGGGCCCAGTACTTC. Translating it yields CAISQGGAGAQYF. This chain joins TRBV10-3 and TRBJ2-5, with D maybe TRBD2 (7 bases). The CDR3 covers 13 residues. V was pared by 6 bases and J by 9 bases, with 17 bases between. The V gene's germline CDR1 is ENHRY and CDR2 SYGVKD.

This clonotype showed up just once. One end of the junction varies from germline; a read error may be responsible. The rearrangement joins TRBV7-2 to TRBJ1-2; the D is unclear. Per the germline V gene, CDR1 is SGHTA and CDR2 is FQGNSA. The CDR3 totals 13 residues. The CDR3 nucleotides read TGTGCCAGCGGCTTGCGGGAATACTATGGCTACACCTTC. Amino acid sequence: CASGLREYYGYTF.

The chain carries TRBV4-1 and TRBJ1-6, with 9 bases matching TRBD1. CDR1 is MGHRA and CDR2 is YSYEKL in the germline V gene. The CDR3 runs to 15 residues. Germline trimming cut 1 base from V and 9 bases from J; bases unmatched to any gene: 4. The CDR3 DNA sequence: TGCGCCAGCAGCCAAGGCGGGACAGGGATTTCACCCCTCCACTTT. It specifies CASSQGGTGISPLHF.